This is a list of T cell receptor beta chains from one sample in a study of neurological immune-mediated disorders. Each CDR3 protein gets one entry after TCRdb re-called the 5' RACE reads with MiXCR. The profile shows approximately 80,000 distinct CDR3 sequences, 5.8% of them singletons. Sequences were obtained from PBMCs. The receptors stem from a woman aged 55 to 70 with multiple sclerosis. Both conserved end residues are part of each CDR3. A D gene is named only where the DNA matches it firmly. The size field is filled for only some rows; it gives once, few, many or a size class.

j_gene: TRBJ2-7
d_gene: TRBD1
v_gene: TRBV24-1
abundance: many
CDR3nt: TGTGCCACCAGTGAGACCGGGACAGTCTCCTACGAGCAGTACTTC
CDR3aa: CATSETGTVSYEQYF

j_gene: TRBJ2-7
d_gene: .
v_gene: TRBV20-1
abundance: many
CDR3nt: TGCAGTGCTAGCTACCCGCGGGTATCCTCCTACGAGCAGTACTTC
CDR3aa: CSASYPRVSSYEQYF

j_gene: TRBJ2-5
d_gene: .
v_gene: TRBV10-3
abundance: many
CDR3nt: TGTGCCATCAGTGAGTCGACACAGGACGAGGAGACCCAGTACTTC
CDR3aa: CAISESTQDEETQYF

j_gene: TRBJ2-3
d_gene: .
v_gene: TRBV7-9
abundance: many
CDR3nt: TGTGCCAGCAGCTTTGGGACTGTCAGGTGGAATACGCAGTATTTT
CDR3aa: CASSFGTVRWNTQYF

j_gene: TRBJ2-7
d_gene: TRBD1
v_gene: TRBV5-1
abundance: .
CDR3nt: TGCGCCAGCAGCACTTCGGGACAGACAACCTACGAGCAGTACTTC
CDR3aa: CASSTSGQTTYEQYF

j_gene: TRBJ2-7
d_gene: .
v_gene: TRBV6-5
abundance: many
CDR3nt: TGTGCCAGCAGTTACTCACCAGACGGGTACGAGCAGTACTTC
CDR3aa: CASSYSPDGYEQYF

j_gene: TRBJ2-2
d_gene: .
v_gene: TRBV30
abundance: few
CDR3nt: TGTGCCTGGAGTACATCTAGCGCTACCGGGGAGCTGTTTTTT
CDR3aa: CAWSTSSATGELFF

j_gene: TRBJ2-1
d_gene: .
v_gene: TRBV3-1
abundance: many
CDR3nt: TGTGCCAGCAGCCTGAGGCATAATGAGCAGTTCTTC
CDR3aa: CASSLRHNEQFF

j_gene: TRBJ1-2
d_gene: .
v_gene: TRBV9
abundance: .
CDR3nt: TGTGCCAGCAGCTCAGCCAGGAACTATGGCTACACCTTC
CDR3aa: CASSSARNYGYTF

j_gene: TRBJ2-5
d_gene: TRBD2
v_gene: TRBV7-6
abundance: many
CDR3nt: TGTGCCAGCAGCTTAGTAATGGGGGGGTCTCGGGAGACCCAGTACTTC
CDR3aa: CASSLVMGGSRETQYF

j_gene: TRBJ2-1
d_gene: TRBD2
v_gene: TRBV10-2
abundance: many
CDR3nt: TGCGCCAGCAGCCCTAGCGGCAATGAGCAGTTCTTC
CDR3aa: CASSPSGNEQFF

j_gene: TRBJ2-2
d_gene: TRBD1
v_gene: TRBV5-1
abundance: many
CDR3nt: TGCGCCAGCAGCGGTTACGGGACAGAGAACACCGGGGAGCTGTTTTTT
CDR3aa: CASSGYGTENTGELFF

j_gene: TRBJ2-7
d_gene: TRBD1
v_gene: TRBV5-1
abundance: many
CDR3nt: TGCGCCAGCAGCCAGAGGACAGGTGGATCCTACGAGCAGTACTTC
CDR3aa: CASSQRTGGSYEQYF

j_gene: TRBJ2-3
d_gene: .
v_gene: TRBV7-2
abundance: few
CDR3nt: TGTGCCAGCAGCTTAGTGGAGGGGGCGCCCAATTCGGATACGCAGTATTTT
CDR3aa: CASSLVEGAPNSDTQYF

j_gene: TRBJ1-5
d_gene: TRBD1
v_gene: TRBV5-1
abundance: many
CDR3nt: TGCGCCAGCAGCCCCGGGACAGGAGGGACGAGCAATCAGCCCCAGCATTTT
CDR3aa: CASSPGTGGTSNQPQHF

j_gene: TRBJ1-1
d_gene: .
v_gene: TRBV20-1
abundance: many
CDR3nt: TGCAGTGCTAGAGGACCCACTGAAGCTTTCTTT
CDR3aa: CSARGPTEAFF

j_gene: TRBJ1-1
d_gene: .
v_gene: TRBV5-1
abundance: many
CDR3nt: TGCGCCAGCAGTAAGGGAAACACTGAAGCTTTCTTT
CDR3aa: CASSKGNTEAFF

j_gene: TRBJ1-2
d_gene: TRBD1
v_gene: TRBV5-1
abundance: many
CDR3nt: TGCGCCAGCAGCTTGGGGGACAGGGGCTTCTATGGCTACACCTTC
CDR3aa: CASSLGDRGFYGYTF

j_gene: TRBJ2-3
d_gene: TRBD2
v_gene: TRBV20-1
abundance: many
CDR3nt: TGCAGTGCCCCCCGGGCTAGCGGGGGCCGGGCAGATACGCAGTATTTT
CDR3aa: CSAPRASGGRADTQYF

j_gene: TRBJ1-5
d_gene: .
v_gene: TRBV24-1
abundance: few
CDR3nt: TGTGCCACCAGTGAAACAGGGAATCAGCCCCAGCATTTT
CDR3aa: CATSETGNQPQHF

j_gene: TRBJ2-7
d_gene: TRBD1
v_gene: TRBV3-1
abundance: many
CDR3nt: TGTGCCAGCAGCCGAGTCGGACAGGGGGCCTACGAGCAGTACTTC
CDR3aa: CASSRVGQGAYEQYF

j_gene: TRBJ2-6
d_gene: .
v_gene: TRBV5-1
abundance: many
CDR3nt: TGCGCCAGCAGCTTCGAGACCCCTGGGGCCAACGTCCTGACTTTC
CDR3aa: CASSFETPGANVLTF

j_gene: TRBJ1-1
d_gene: TRBD1
v_gene: TRBV20-1
abundance: many
CDR3nt: TGCAGTGCCGTGGACAGGACCACTGAAGCTTTCTTT
CDR3aa: CSAVDRTTEAFF

j_gene: TRBJ1-5
d_gene: .
v_gene: TRBV20-1
abundance: many
CDR3nt: TGCAGTGCCCTCCCTGGAGCCAATCAGCCCCAGCATTTT
CDR3aa: CSALPGANQPQHF

j_gene: TRBJ2-6
d_gene: .
v_gene: TRBV6-5
abundance: many
CDR3nt: TGTGCCAGCAGTTACTCGCAGGGGCTCTCTGGGGCCAACGTCCTGACTTTC
CDR3aa: CASSYSQGLSGANVLTF

j_gene: TRBJ2-3
d_gene: .
v_gene: TRBV21-1
abundance: many
CDR3nt: TGTGCCAGCAGCCACCTGACAGCGGGGAGCGTCCCAGATACGCAGTATTTT
CDR3aa: CASSHLTAGSVPDTQYF

j_gene: TRBJ2-1
d_gene: .
v_gene: TRBV11-2
abundance: .
CDR3nt: TGTGCCAGCAGCCCGACCATAGGAGGCTACAATGAGAAGTTCTTC
CDR3aa: CASSPTIGGYNEKFF

j_gene: TRBJ2-1
d_gene: .
v_gene: TRBV9
abundance: many
CDR3nt: TGTGCCAGCAGCGTAGAGGTGACTCCAAGGCATGAGCAGTTCTTC
CDR3aa: CASSVEVTPRHEQFF

j_gene: TRBJ2-2
d_gene: TRBD1
v_gene: TRBV5-1
abundance: many
CDR3nt: TGCGCCAGCAGCGGGGCCGGGACAGGGCGGACCGGGGAGCTGTTTTTT
CDR3aa: CASSGAGTGRTGELFF